Below are 27 T cell receptor beta chains sequenced from a single sample in a study of T cell responses to AZD1222 COVID-19 vaccine. The repertoire was sequenced with immunoSEQ multiplex PCR; TCRdb's copy has only in-frame clones and lacks some. The data contain roughly 70,000 clones, about 90% of them singletons. The specimen comprised peripheral blood, sampled 28 days after the second dose of the MenACWY control vaccine. These TCRs come from an adult who received the MenACWY meningococcal vaccine as a control.

The chain combines TRBV2 with TRBJ2-3; 10 bases line up with TRBD2. Germline CDR1 reads SNHLY; CDR2 reads FYNNEI. CDR3 length equals 18 residues. The V segment lost 2 bases and the J segment 5 bases; nucleotides outside the gene matches: 13. The CDR3 region has the DNA TGTGCCAGCAGTGAAACCCTCCCTCTAGCGGGAGTGGGAGATACGCAGTATTTT. Encoded protein: CASSETLPLAGVGDTQYF.

This clone has more than one count but fewer than ten. J is TRBJ2-7 and V is TRBV19; 10 bases line up with TRBD2. V was pared by 4 bases and J by 4 bases, with 4 bases of the junction left unmatched. Germline-derived CDR1 and CDR2 are LNHDA and SQIVND (reference sequence). The CDR3 runs 14 residues. CDR3 sequence: CASSTAGGPYEQYF. CDR3 coding DNA: TGTGCCAGTAGTACAGCGGGAGGGCCATACGAGCAGTACTTC.

The J gene is TRBJ1-1, the V gene TRBV10-3; 10 bases align to TRBD1. The germline V gene encodes CDR1 ENHRY and CDR2 SYGVKD. The CDR3 runs to 17 residues. V lost 8 bases to trimming and J lost 4 bases; unmatched junction nucleotides: 16. The CDR3 DNA reads as TGTGCCATCGGGGGGTTGGAGACAGGGGGCGGTAGCACTGAAGCTTTCTTT. Amino acids: CAIGGLETGGGSTEAFF.

The CDR3 is CASSAYNEQFF. The CDR3 nucleotides are TGTGCCAGCAGTGCGTACAATGAGCAGTTCTTC. The chain recombines TRBV2 with TRBJ2-1; D gene ambiguous. Germline assignment: CDR1 SNHLY and CDR2 FYNNEI. This CDR3 has 11 residues. The germline V and J ends were trimmed by 4 bases and 4 bases, with 2 bases remaining between them.

The chain joins TRBV7-8 to TRBJ2-2; 7 bases are shared with TRBD2. V shed 2 bases and J 3 bases; nucleotides not matched to a gene: 12. The CDR3 length is 18 residues. Germline V gene sequence: CDR1 SGHVS, CDR2 FQNEAQ. CDR3: CASSLNRRGITHTGELFF. The CDR3 nucleotides are TGTGCCAGCAGCTTAAATCGGCGGGGGATAACCCACACCGGGGAGCTGTTTTTT.

The V and J genes are TRBV19 and TRBJ1-5; D unclear. Germline V gene data show CDR1 as LNHDA and CDR2 as SQIVND (reference sequence). V shed 5 bases and J shed 5 bases, with 7 bases lying between them. This CDR3 contains 12 residues. CDR3 nucleotide sequence: TGTGCCAGTAGTCCTCTAGATCAGCCCCAGCATTTT. It specifies CASSPLDQPQHF.

This clone was recorded a few times. The rearrangement uses TRBV10-2 and TRBJ2-3, with D perhaps TRBD2 (6 bases). This CDR3 has 14 amino acids. V dropped 3 bases and J dropped 5 bases, with 12 bases sitting between them. CDR1 is WSHSY, CDR2 SAAADI, per germline. This chain's CDR3 is CASSEGGHRDTQYF. CDR3 sequence (DNA): TGCGCCAGCAGTGAAGGAGGGCATAGAGATACGCAGTATTTT.

This clone is deemed large (0.1 to 1%). The V and J genes are TRBV6-5 and TRBJ2-1; TRBD1 is a possible D gene (5 bases). Trimming shortened V by 6 bases and J by 5 bases, and 11 bases separated the two germline ends. Germline lookup yields CDR1 MNHEY and CDR2 SVGAGI. This CDR3 spans 13 amino acids. For the CDR3, the DNA is TGTGCCAGCAGATGGGGCATTGACAATGAGCAGTTCTTC. Translation: CASRWGIDNEQFF.

This clone has a handful of counts. The rearrangement uses TRBV19 and TRBJ1-1, with a tentative D call TRBD1 (6 bases). CDR3 length: 15 amino acids. Trimming removed 5 bases from V and 0 bases from J, with 13 bases in between. Germline values: CDR1 LNHDA, CDR2 SQIVND (reference sequence). The CDR3 region is CASSDGQTMNTEAFF. CDR3 bases: TGTGCCAGTAGTGACGGACAGACCATGAACACTGAAGCTTTCTTT.

The chain couples TRBV14 to TRBJ1-1; TRBD1 matches at 7 bases. The germline CDR1 and CDR2 sequences are SGHDN and FVKESK. This CDR3 comprises 16 residues. V dropped 3 bases and J dropped 3; count of bases not matched to a gene: 10. The CDR3 nucleotides are TGTGCCAGCAGCCAGAGGACAGGTGTACGGGACACTGAAGCTTTCTTT. Translating it yields CASSQRTGVRDTEAFF.

This clone has only one observation. CDR3 DNA: TGTGCCAGCAGCAAGGTTCAGGGAAGCGAAAAACTGTTTTTT. This sequence encodes CASSKVQGSEKLFF. J is TRBJ1-4 and V is TRBV21-1; TRBD1, as called in the table, went unchecked against the DNA. TRBV21-1 is an annotated pseudogene. The CDR3 runs 14 residues.

The chain has TRBV27 and TRBJ1-1; TRBD1 might be the D (5 bases). The CDR3 length is 14 residues. CDR1 MNHEY and CDR2 SMNVEV come from the germline V gene (reference sequence). V was cut by 6 bases and J by 3 bases, with 14 bases left in between. CDR3 sequence reads: CASSLGATDTEAFF. CDR3 DNA: TGTGCCAGCAGCCTAGGGGCAACCGACACTGAAGCTTTCTTT.

This clone is a singleton in its sample. The chain employs TRBV27 and TRBJ2-7, with D possibly matching TRBD1 (6 bases). This CDR3 comprises 15 residues. Trimming took 8 bases from V and 0 from J, leaving 17 bases between them. The germline V gene has CDR1 MNHEY and CDR2 SMNVEV (reference sequence). CDR3 region: CASLPRTGRSYEQYF. The CDR3 region has the DNA TGTGCCAGCCTCCCGCGTACAGGGCGCTCCTACGAGCAGTACTTC.

The V and J genes are TRBV7-9 and TRBJ2-7; 7 nucleotides match TRBD2. The V gene end was trimmed by 5 bases and the J gene end by 1 base; junction bases not matched to a gene: 8. This CDR3 region has 15 residues. Germline loops: CDR1 SEHNR, CDR2 FQNEAQ (reference sequence). The CDR3 DNA sequence: TGTGCCAGCAGCCCCCCGCTAGCGGATTCCTACGAGCAGTACTTC. Translating gives CASSPPLADSYEQYF.

The chain uses TRBV7-9 and TRBJ1-3; D not resolved. Between the trimmed V and J ends, which lost 5 bases and 3 bases, there was a span of 11 bases. The length of the CDR3 is 14 residues. Germline CDR1 reads SEHNR; CDR2 reads FQNEAQ (reference sequence). Here the CDR3 DNA reads TGTGCCAGCAGCCCCGTGATGGTTGGAAACACCATATATTTT. As protein: CASSPVMVGNTIYF. Using reference TRBV7-9 and TRBJ1-3 for the parts outside the CDR3, the full variable domain is DTGVSQNPRHKITKRGQNVTFRCDPISEHNRLYWYRQTLGQGPEFLTYFQNEAQLEKSRLLSDRFSAERPKGSFSTLEIQRTEQGDSAMYLCASSPVMVGNTIYFGEGSWLTVV.

The rearrangement joins TRBV2 to TRBJ2-3, with TRBD2 identical over 7 bases. V was pared by 8 bases and J by 0 bases, with 5 bases of the junction left unmatched. This CDR3 is 14 amino acids long. Germline V gene lookup returns CDR1 SNHLY and CDR2 FYNNEI. The CDR3 protein is CASWTSSSTDTQYF. CDR3 DNA sequence: TGTGCCAGCTGGACTAGTTCTAGCACAGATACGCAGTATTTT.

The rearrangement links TRBV6-5 to TRBJ1-2; D possibly corresponds to TRBD1 (5 bases). Germline-derived CDR1 and CDR2 are MNHEY and SVGAGI. Trimming removed 6 bases at V and 7 bases at J, with 15 bases between. CDR3 length: 13 residues. DNA of the CDR3: TGTGCCAGCAGGCGGGGGGACGGCGGTGGCTACACCTTC. Translation gives CASRRGDGGGYTF.

This clone is a singleton in its sample. This CDR3 reads CASSPGQGWYEQYF. CDR3 in DNA: TGTGCCAGCTCACCGGGACAGGGGTGGTACGAGCAGTACTTC. This chain uses TRBV18 with TRBJ2-7, with 10 positions matching TRBD1. The V gene end was trimmed by 3 bases and the J gene end by 4 bases; junction bases not matched to a gene: 3. CDR1 is KGHSH, CDR2 LQKENI, per germline. The CDR3 is made up of 14 amino acids.

The rearrangement joins TRBV19 to TRBJ1-3, with unresolved D. This CDR3 is built from 17 residues. Germline CDR1 is LNHDA and CDR2 is SQIVND (reference sequence). V lost 3 bases and J 0 bases, leaving 15 bases between the germline ends. For the CDR3, the DNA is TGTGCCAGTAGTATCATCAGAGTCGGTAACTCTGGAAACACCATATATTTT. It translates to CASSIIRVGNSGNTIYF.

This rearrangement joins TRBV10-3 to TRBJ1-1; TRBD1 might be the D (5 bases). Trimming took 4 bases from V and 4 from J, leaving 10 bases between them. CDR1 and CDR2 from the germline V gene are ENHRY and SYGVKD. CDR3 length: 13 residues. The CDR3 protein is CAISVPGSTEAFF. The CDR3 DNA reads TGTGCCATCAGTGTCCCAGGGAGCACTGAAGCTTTCTTT.

This clone was observed once. CDR3 in amino acids: CASSQEGVRRRTNNEQFF. In DNA form, the CDR3 reads TGTGCCAGCAGCCAAGAAGGGGTCCGAAGGAGGACAAACAATGAGCAGTTCTTC. J is TRBJ2-1 and V is TRBV4-2; D is tentatively TRBD1 or TRBD2 (5 bases each). The V end was cut by 0 bases, the J end by 5 bases, with 20 bases between. This CDR3 region has 18 residues. Germline CDR1 reads LGHNA; CDR2 reads YNFKEQ.

The chain joins TRBV19 to TRBJ2-3, with 7 nucleotides matching TRBD2. J was trimmed by 4 bases and V by 4 bases; bases with no gene match: 5. Germline CDR1 and CDR2: LNHDA and SQIVND (reference sequence). The CDR3 runs to 14 residues. The CDR3 DNA sequence: TGTGCCAGTAGTAACGCGGGAGCCGCAGATACGCAGTATTTT. Translation gives CASSNAGAADTQYF.

The chain links TRBV6-2 or TRBV6-3 to TRBJ2-2, with 8 bases fitting TRBD2. The CDR3 extends over 15 amino acids. The J segment lost 5 bases and the V segment lost 4 bases, leaving 6 bases of the junction unmatched. CDR1 MNHEY and CDR2 SVGEGT come from the germline V gene. Written as DNA, the CDR3 is TGTGCCAGCAGTTCGGGGGGGAGAGAAACCGGGGAGCTGTTTTTT. Protein: CASSSGGRETGELFF.

The chain carries TRBV28 and TRBJ2-5, with 13 bases identical to TRBD2. J was trimmed by 1 base and V by 5 bases; bases with no gene match: 10. Per the germline V gene, CDR1 is MDHEN and CDR2 is SYDVKM. The CDR3 spans 18 residues. The CDR3 DNA follows: TGTGCCAGCAGTGAGGGGACTAGCGGGGAAGATGTCCAAGAGACCCAGTACTTC. Its translation: CASSEGTSGEDVQETQYF. Together with reference TRBV28 and TRBJ2-5, the CDR3 gives the full variable domain: DVKVTQSSRYLVKRTGEKVFLECVQDMDHENMFWYRQDPGLGLRLIYFSYDVKMKEKGDIPEGYSVSREKKERFSLILESASTNQTSMYLCASSEGTSGEDVQETQYFGPGTRLLVL.

The sample holds one count of this clone. The V call is TRBV6-5, the J call TRBJ2-7; tentative D call: TRBD2 (6 bases). This CDR3 has 15 residues. Trimming removed 5 bases at V and 3 bases at J, with 17 bases between. Germline lookup yields CDR1 MNHEY and CDR2 SVGAGI. CDR3 sequence: CASSIMAGPNYEQYF. The CDR3 nucleotides read TGTGCCAGCAGTATTATGGCGGGACCCAACTACGAGCAGTACTTC.

This chain connects TRBV7-2 to TRBJ2-3, with TRBD1 matching 7 bases. The CDR3 spans 15 residues. Germline-derived CDR1 and CDR2 are SGHTA and FQGNSA. Trimming removed 2 bases from V and 5 bases from J; junction bases left unmatched: 7. CDR3: CASSLRRQGRDTQYF. CDR3 bases: TGTGCCAGCAGCTTAAGGCGACAGGGCAGAGATACGCAGTATTTT.

The rearrangement joins TRBV7-8 to TRBJ1-5; TRBD1 might be the D (6 bases). Germline CDR1 and CDR2: SGHVS and FQNEAQ. The V and J ends lost 4 bases and 1 base respectively, with 14 bases between them. The CDR3 sequence is 16 residues long. The CDR3 region has the DNA TGTGCCAGCAGCTGGGGGCCTCCAGAGAGCAATCAGCCCCAGCATTTT. Translating gives CASSWGPPESNQPQHF. The entire variable domain, with the rest obtained from reference TRBV7-8 and TRBJ1-5, is as follows: GAGVSQSPRYKVAKRGQDVALRCDPISGHVSLFWYQQALGQGPEFLTYFQNEAQLDKSGLPSDRFFAERPEGSVSTLKIQRTQQEDSAVYLCASSWGPPESNQPQHFGDGTRLSIL.